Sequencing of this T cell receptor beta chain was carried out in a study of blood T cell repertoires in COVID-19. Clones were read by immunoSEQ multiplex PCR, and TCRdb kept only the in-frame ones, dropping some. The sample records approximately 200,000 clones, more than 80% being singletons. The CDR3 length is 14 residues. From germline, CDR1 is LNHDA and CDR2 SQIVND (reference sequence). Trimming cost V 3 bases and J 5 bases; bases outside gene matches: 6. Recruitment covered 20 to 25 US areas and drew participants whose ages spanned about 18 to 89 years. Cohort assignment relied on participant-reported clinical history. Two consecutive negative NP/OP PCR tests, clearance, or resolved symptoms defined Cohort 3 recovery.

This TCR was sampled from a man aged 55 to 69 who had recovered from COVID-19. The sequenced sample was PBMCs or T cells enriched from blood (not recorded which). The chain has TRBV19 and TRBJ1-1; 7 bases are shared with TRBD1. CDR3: CASSMARGRTEAFF. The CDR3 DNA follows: TGTGCCAGTAGTATGGCCAGGGGGAGAACTGAAGCTTTCTTT.